The 5 T cell receptor beta chains below were found in one sample sequenced in a study of shared clonotypes between healthy human individuals. TCRdb's copy holds only in-frame clones and misses some; the assay was immunoSEQ multiplex PCR. The table has more than 2,000,000 clones, approximately 92% seen once. Sequencing was done on a sample of naive CD4+ T cells sorted from blood. This sample's subset: CD45RA+ positively selected. These TCRs come from a man between 18 and 35 years old in good health.

Notes on this clone: The same CDR3 also results from other DNA sequences found in this sample. The chain combines TRBV4-1 with TRBJ1-6, with D unresolved. CDR1 and CDR2 (germline): MGHRA, YSYEKL. The CDR3 runs to 14 residues. Trimming stripped 0 bases from V and 7 bases from J, with 7 bases between. The CDR3 is CASSQDRTNSPLHF. As DNA, the CDR3 is TGCGCCAGCAGCCAAGATAGGACCAATTCACCCCTCCACTTT.

The table lists this clone with a count of one. V and J are TRBV6-1 and TRBJ2-1; TRBD1 might be the D (5 bases). The CDR3 spans 15 residues. V lost 2 bases and J 2 bases, leaving 10 bases between the germline ends. Germline CDR1 is MNHNS and CDR2 is SASEGT. CDR3 region: CASSERAGTYNEQFF. The CDR3 DNA reads TGTGCCAGCAGTGAAAGGGCAGGGACCTACAATGAGCAGTTCTTC.

The rearrangement joins TRBV28 to TRBJ2-2; 7 nucleotides line up with TRBD1. V lost 1 base and J lost 7; bases outside the gene matches: 6. Germline CDR1 MDHEN, CDR2 SYDVKM. The CDR3 covers 15 residues. Written as DNA, the CDR3 is TGTGCCAGCAGTTTATTGGACAGGCAGGGCGGGGAGCTGTTTTTT. Protein sequence: CASSLLDRQGGELFF.

This rearrangement joins TRBV5-4 to TRBJ1-6; D gene ambiguous. This CDR3 is 14 amino acids long. V lost 2 bases to trimming and J lost 10 bases, with 13 bases between them. Germline V lookup: CDR1 SGHNT, CDR2 YYREEE (reference sequence). CDR3: CASSLRHGGSPLHF. Written as DNA, the CDR3 is TGTGCCAGCAGCTTAAGACACGGCGGATCACCCCTCCACTTT. Full variable domain (outside the CDR3, taken from reference TRBV5-4 and TRBJ1-6): ETGVTQSPTHLIKTRGQQVTLRCSSQSGHNTVSWYQQALGQGPQFIFQYYREEENGRGNFPPRFSGLQFPNYSSELNVNALELDDSALYLCASSLRHGGSPLHFGNGTRLTVT.

The chain uses TRBV4-3 and TRBJ2-5; D tentatively reads TRBD1 or TRBD2 (6 bases each). V lost 1 base, J lost 2 bases, and 14 bases lay in between. CDR1 is LGHNA, CDR2 YSLEER, per germline. The CDR3 has 16 residues. As DNA, the CDR3 is TGCGCCAGCAGCCAAGGGGGGCTAGCGACACAAGAGACCCAGTACTTC. Translating gives CASSQGGLATQETQYF.